The 31 T cell receptor beta chains in this list originate from one sample, sequenced in a study of T cell responses to AZD1222 COVID-19 vaccine. TCRdb keeps only in-frame clones here, not all; method: immunoSEQ multiplex PCR. In the table there are over 140,000 clones, roughly 92% of which are singletons. Sequenced here: peripheral blood, sampled 28 days after the second AZD1222 dose. The receptors come from an adult who received the AZD1222 COVID-19 vaccine.

This clone appeared once. The chain has TRBV19 and TRBJ1-2; TRBD1 is a possible D gene (5 bases). V lost 3 bases and J lost 5, with 10 bases in between. CDR1 is LNHDA, CDR2 SQIVND, per germline (reference sequence). This CDR3 spans 13 amino acids. The CDR3 region has the DNA TGTGCCAGTAGTATGTGGGGCTTATATGGCTACACCTTC. This sequence encodes CASSMWGLYGYTF.

CDR3 in amino acids: CASSLAGDLMYNEQFF. For the CDR3, the DNA is TGTGCCAGCAGTTTGGCAGGGGACCTGATGTACAATGAGCAGTTCTTC. The genes are TRBV28 and TRBJ2-1; D possibly corresponds to TRBD1 (6 bases). The CDR3 consists of 16 residues. CDR1 MDHEN and CDR2 SYDVKM come from the germline V gene. V was cut by 3 bases and J by 4 bases, with 16 bases left in between. The whole variable domain, filled in from reference TRBV28 and TRBJ2-1, reads DVKVTQSSRYLVKRTGEKVFLECVQDMDHENMFWYRQDPGLGLRLIYFSYDVKMKEKGDIPEGYSVSREKKERFSLILESASTNQTSMYLCASSLAGDLMYNEQFFGPGTRLTVL.

This clone was detected only a few times. V is TRBV5-4 and J is TRBJ1-2; possibly TRBD1 for D (5 bases). The V gene lost 1 base and the J gene lost 4 bases, with 8 bases spanning the gap. The CDR3 spans 13 residues. Germline V lookup: CDR1 SGHNT, CDR2 YYREEE (reference sequence). CDR3 nucleotide sequence: TGTGCCAGCAGCTTGAGACAGTCCTATGGCTACACCTTC. Translated: CASSLRQSYGYTF.

The chain joins TRBV5-4 to TRBJ1-1, with TRBD1 as a possible D gene (5 bases). Trimming cost V 0 bases and J 1 base, with 10 bases left between them. The CDR3 contains 15 residues. The germline V gene has CDR1 SGHNT and CDR2 YYREEE (reference sequence). The CDR3 nucleotides read TGTGCCAGCAGCTTGGCCAGACAGCAGAACACTGAAGCTTTCTTT. This translates into CASSLARQQNTEAFF.

The chain's CDR3 is CASSYPTDTQYF. The CDR3 nucleotides are TGTGCCAGCAGTTATCCCACAGATACGCAGTATTTT. The V call is TRBV6-1, the J call TRBJ2-3; D unresolved. V was pared by 5 bases and J by 2 bases, with 5 bases between. The CDR3 is 12 residues long. The germline V gene encodes CDR1 MNHNS and CDR2 SASEGT.

For this clone: One junction end does not reproduce the germline sequence, and a read error may be involved. The rearrangement links TRBV28 to TRBJ2-7, with D uncertain. The germline CDR1 and CDR2 sequences are MDHEN and SYDVKM. The CDR3 contains 13 residues. For the CDR3, the DNA is TGTGCCAGCACACACCGAGCAGGCAAACCCACTTCTTTC. Its translation is CASTHRAGKPTSF.

This rearrangement joins TRBV15 to TRBJ1-1; D possibly corresponds to TRBD1 (5 bases). The CDR3 runs to 16 residues. Trimming stripped 1 base from V and 3 bases from J, with 15 bases between. CDR1 LNHNV and CDR2 YYDKDF come from the germline V gene (reference sequence). The CDR3 DNA is TGTGCCACCAGCAGAGTTCCCAGGGAGAGGGACACTGAAGCTTTCTTT. It yields the protein CATSRVPRERDTEAFF.

V usage is TRBV6-5 and J usage is TRBJ2-1; D is perhaps TRBD1 (6 bases). V dropped 6 bases and J dropped 0 bases, with 12 bases sitting between them. Germline assignment: CDR1 MNHEY and CDR2 SVGAGI. This CDR3 is 15 amino acids long. The CDR3: CASSVDSNSYNEQFF. As DNA, the CDR3 is TGTGCCAGCAGCGTGGACAGTAACTCCTACAATGAGCAGTTCTTC.

V gene TRBV7-2 combines with J gene TRBJ1-5; D uncertain. Deletions cut 1 base from V and 0 bases from J, with 10 bases between. From germline, CDR1 is SGHTA and CDR2 FQGNSA. This CDR3 spans 16 amino acids. CDR3 nucleotides: TGTGCCAGCAGCTTAGTCTCTTCACTTAGCAATCAGCCCCAGCATTTT. It specifies CASSLVSSLSNQPQHF.

The chain is built from TRBV28 and TRBJ1-3, with D uncertain. This CDR3 has 13 amino acids. Trimming pared 7 bases from V and 4 bases from J, leaving 11 bases between. Germline assignment: CDR1 MDHEN and CDR2 SYDVKM. The CDR3 DNA follows: TGTGCCAGCACCCAACCCGCGGGAAACACCATATATTTT. Amino acid sequence: CASTQPAGNTIYF.

The V call is TRBV28, the J call TRBJ1-5; 7 bases are shared with TRBD1. Germline V lookup: CDR1 MDHEN, CDR2 SYDVKM. J was trimmed by 5 bases and V by 2 bases; bases with no gene match: 6. The CDR3 spans 15 residues. CDR3 sequence: CASSLGTASDQPQHF. In nucleotides, the CDR3 is TGTGCCAGCAGTTTAGGGACAGCGAGTGATCAGCCCCAGCATTTT.

V and J are TRBV6-5 and TRBJ1-4; no reliable D call. V lost 8 bases, J lost 5 bases, and 12 bases lay in between. The CDR3 length is 13 residues. Germline V gives CDR1 MNHEY, CDR2 SVGAGI. The CDR3, as DNA: TGTGCCAGCTCGAACAGTAGAAATGAAAAACTGTTTTTT. It encodes CASSNSRNEKLFF.

This chain joins TRBV7-9 and TRBJ1-1; tentative D call: TRBD1 (6 bases). CDR1 and CDR2 (germline): SEHNR, FQNEAQ (reference sequence). Trimming pared 5 bases from V and 1 base from J, leaving 8 bases between. The CDR3 is 13 residues long. Here the CDR3 DNA reads TGTGCCAGCAGCGCAGGGGCGAACACTGAAGCTTTCTTT. Its translation is CASSAGANTEAFF.

The CDR3 region has the DNA TGTGCCAGCAGCCAAGAAGGGGGACTAGCGGGGCAGTTCTTC. It encodes CASSQEGGLAGQFF. V gene TRBV3-1 (or the pseudogene TRBV3-2) combines with J gene TRBJ2-1, with 12 bases matching TRBD2. CDR3 length: 14 residues. J gave up 12 bases and V 0 bases, and 3 bases lay outside the gene matches. From germline, CDR1 is LGHDT and CDR2 YNNKEL (reference sequence).

The chain carries TRBV29-1 and TRBJ2-1; perhaps TRBD1 as D (5 bases). The CDR3 loop spans 15 amino acids. Germline V CDR1 and CDR2: SQVTM, ANQGSEA. V gave up 8 bases and J gave up 1 base, with 18 bases separating them. CDR3 region: CSLQGQELSYNEQFF. The CDR3 DNA reads as TGCAGCCTTCAAGGACAAGAACTTTCCTACAATGAGCAGTTCTTC.

The chain employs TRBV27 and TRBJ2-3; TRBD2 matches at 8 bases. This CDR3 comprises 15 residues. Germline values: CDR1 MNHEY, CDR2 SMNVEV (reference sequence). With 6 bases clipped from V and 1 base from J, the junction kept 6 bases outside the gene matches. This CDR3 is CASSISGTRTDTQYF. For the CDR3, the DNA is TGTGCCAGCAGCATTAGCGGGACACGCACAGATACGCAGTATTTT.

The rearrangement links TRBV5-1 to TRBJ1-1; the D gene is possibly TRBD1 (6 bases). The germline V gene has CDR1 SGHRS and CDR2 YFSETQ. CDR3 length equals 14 residues. V was shortened by 3 bases and J by 1 base, with 10 bases between the two germline ends. DNA of the CDR3: TGCGCCAGCAGCTCCACACAGGGGAACACTGAAGCTTTCTTT. Encoded protein: CASSSTQGNTEAFF.

The chain carries TRBV29-1 and TRBJ1-3; tentatively, D is TRBD1 (6 bases). The CDR3 loop spans 15 amino acids. Per germline, CDR1 SQVTM and CDR2 ANQGSEA. Between the trimmed V and J ends, which lost 7 bases and 0 bases, there was a span of 16 bases. Here the CDR3 reads CSAETGRSSGNTIYF. The CDR3 nucleotides are TGCAGCGCCGAGACAGGACGTAGCTCTGGAAACACCATATATTTT.

The DNA of the CDR3 is TGTGCCTCCCAGGGTTTTTTAGAGCAGTTCTTC. This sequence encodes CASQGFLEQFF. The chain couples TRBV28 to TRBJ2-1, with D possibly TRBD1 on 5 matching bases. The ends were cut back, 11 bases at V and 10 bases at J, with 15 bases in the middle. The CDR3 has 11 amino acids. Germline CDR1 and CDR2: MDHEN and SYDVKM. Full variable domain (missing parts from reference TRBV28 and TRBJ2-1): DVKVTQSSRYLVKRTGEKVFLECVQDMDHENMFWYRQDPGLGLRLIYFSYDVKMKEKGDIPEGYSVSREKKERFSLILESASTNQTSMYLCASQGFLEQFFGPGTRLTVL.

This clone was counted only a few times. This chain joins TRBV21-1 and TRBJ1-4; TRBD1 is the table's D call and was not checked against the DNA. TRBV21-1 constitutes a pseudogene. The CDR3 has 15 residues. This chain's CDR3 is CASSSRQATNEKLFF. Here the CDR3 DNA reads TGTGCCAGCAGCTCTCGACAGGCAACTAATGAAAAACTGTTTTTT.

The chain links TRBV5-1 to TRBJ2-1, with D perhaps TRBD2 (5 bases). The germline V and J ends were trimmed by 7 bases and 7 bases, with 15 bases remaining between them. In germline, CDR1 is SGHRS, CDR2 YFSETQ. This CDR3 has 13 amino acids. This chain's CDR3 is CASGLSTANEQFF. CDR3 in DNA: TGCGCCAGCGGACTTTCAACCGCAAATGAGCAGTTCTTC. The full variable domain, in which reference TRBV5-1 and TRBJ2-1 provide the parts outside the CDR3, is KAGVTQTPRYLIKTRGQQVTLSCSPISGHRSVSWYQQTPGQGLQFLFEYFSETQRNKGNFPGRFSGRQFSNSRSEMNVSTLELGDSALYLCASGLSTANEQFFGPGTRLTVL.

V is TRBV28 and J is TRBJ1-3; D ambiguous. The CDR3 totals 13 residues. CDR1 MDHEN and CDR2 SYDVKM come from the germline V gene. With 3 bases removed from V and 4 bases from J, the gap between germline ends came to 7 bases. The CDR3, as DNA: TGTGCCAGCAGTTTTAGCTTGGGAAACACCATATATTTT. This encodes CASSFSLGNTIYF.

The V gene is TRBV28, the J gene TRBJ2-5, with D tentatively TRBD1 or TRBD2 (5 bases each). Trimming shortened V by 7 bases and J by 5 bases, and 20 bases separated the two germline ends. Germline CDR1 is MDHEN and CDR2 is SYDVKM. The CDR3 runs to 15 residues. CDR3 nucleotides: TGTGCCAGCACCCGAAGTGTGGGGGAGAGGGAGACCCAGTACTTC. This encodes CASTRSVGERETQYF.

The chain uses TRBV24-1 and TRBJ2-5, with D possibly matching TRBD2 (7 bases). CDR3 length: 18 amino acids. CDR1 is KGHDR and CDR2 is SFDVKD in the germline V gene. Trimming took 4 bases from V and 2 from J, leaving 22 bases between them. The CDR3 loop is CATSDPEGGLTGQETQYF. The CDR3 DNA reads TGTGCCACCAGTGACCCTGAGGGGGGGTTGACAGGTCAAGAGACCCAGTACTTC.

This clone appeared once. J is TRBJ2-1 and V is TRBV28; TRBD1 or TRBD2 may be the D gene (5 bases each). The germline V gene has CDR1 MDHEN and CDR2 SYDVKM. The V end lost 3 bases, the J end lost 9 bases, and 18 bases lay between the germline ends. The CDR3 spans 15 residues. The CDR3 protein is CASSFLAGKGVEQFF. DNA for the CDR3: TGTGCCAGCAGTTTTCTCGCGGGCAAAGGGGTTGAGCAGTTCTTC.

The chain has TRBV2 and TRBJ1-1, with a possible D match to TRBD1 (5 bases). The CDR3 is 14 amino acids. The germline CDR1 and CDR2 sequences are SNHLY and FYNNEI. Trimming cost V 4 bases and J 4 bases, with 13 bases left between them. In nucleotides, the CDR3 is TGTGCCAGCAGTGGATGGGGCGCGGGCACTGAAGCTTTCTTT. This sequence encodes CASSGWGAGTEAFF.

The gene calls are TRBV28 and TRBJ2-2; D is undetermined. Germline V gives CDR1 MDHEN, CDR2 SYDVKM. V lost 6 bases, J lost 7 bases, and 9 bases lay in between. CDR3 size: 12 residues. The CDR3 loop is CASSSHGGELFF. The CDR3 bases are TGTGCCAGCAGCTCACATGGCGGGGAGCTGTTTTTT.

The chain joins TRBV10-2 to TRBJ2-2, with D perhaps assigned TRBD1 or TRBD2 (5 bases each). This CDR3 is built from 15 residues. Germline V gene data show CDR1 as WSHSY and CDR2 as SAAADI. The V gene lost 3 bases and the J gene lost 4 bases, with 12 bases spanning the gap. The CDR3, as DNA: TGCGCCAGCAGTGACCTCAGGGCGGGCACCGGGGAGCTGTTTTTT. Translating gives CASSDLRAGTGELFF.

The chain employs TRBV4-3 and TRBJ2-3; 8 nucleotides align to TRBD2. The CDR3 spans 19 residues. Germline CDR1 reads LGHNA; CDR2 reads YSLEER. Trimming cost V 0 bases and J 0 bases; bases outside gene matches: 11. The CDR3 sequence is CASSQDGTSGTTSTDTQYF. The CDR3 bases are TGCGCCAGCAGCCAAGACGGAACTAGCGGAACGACTAGCACAGATACGCAGTATTTT.

This chain links TRBV21-1 with TRBJ1-2. TRBV21-1 is an annotated pseudogene. The length of the CDR3 is 14 residues. The CDR3, as DNA: TGTGCCAGCAGCAAAGGGGCAGCGTCCTATGGCTACACCTTC. Protein product: CASSKGAASYGYTF.

This chain connects TRBV18 to TRBJ1-2; no clear D gene. The CDR3 totals 14 residues. The V end was cut by 3 bases, the J end by 4 bases, with 12 bases between. Germline CDR1 reads KGHSH; CDR2 reads LQKENI. The DNA for the CDR3 is TGTGCCAGCTCACCGGCCGGGTTAATCTATGGCTACACCTTC. Translation: CASSPAGLIYGYTF.